These 24 T cell receptor beta chains came from one sample sequenced in a study of brain T cells in children with intractable seizures. The sequenced cases were selected for having the highest brain T cell transcript signatures. The data were produced by immunoSEQ multiplex PCR, yet TCRdb's version contains in-frame clones alone and is incomplete. The sample records a few thousand clones, about 92% being singletons. The sequences come from resected brain tissue, collected at surgery. The receptors derive from a boy in the first two years of life with focal cortical dysplasia and intractable seizures.

The chain uses TRBV6-1 and TRBJ1-2, with D maybe TRBD1 (5 bases). This CDR3 has 14 residues. CDR1 and CDR2 from the germline V gene are MNHNS and SASEGT. Trimming removed 3 bases from V and 2 bases from J, with 10 bases in between. In nucleotides, the CDR3 is TGTGCCAGCAGTGACAGGGAGGAGAACTATGGCTACACCTTC. Protein sequence: CASSDREENYGYTF.

The chain recombines TRBV6-1 with TRBJ2-7; D not certain. Trimming took 0 bases from V and 4 from J, leaving 16 bases between them. The germline V gene has CDR1 MNHNS and CDR2 SASEGT. The CDR3 spans 16 residues. Here the CDR3 DNA reads TGTGCCAGCAGTGAAGCGCTTGGTCGCACCGGATACGAGCAGTACTTC. Translating it yields CASSEALGRTGYEQYF.

CDR3 nucleotide sequence: TGTGCCATCAGTGAGTCTATAGGTTCCGGTAAGGAGCAGTTCTTC. Amino acids: CAISESIGSGKEQFF. The rearrangement joins TRBV10-3 to TRBJ2-1; D uncertain. V lost 0 bases and J 10 bases, leaving 16 bases between the germline ends. The CDR3 consists of 15 residues. CDR1 and CDR2 from the germline V gene are ENHRY and SYGVKD.

This chain joins TRBV11-1 and TRBJ1-1; 10 bases line up with TRBD1. The CDR3 length is 13 residues. CDR1 and CDR2 from the germline V gene are SGHAT and FQDESV (reference sequence). Germline trimming cut 4 bases from V and 4 bases from J; bases unmatched to any gene: 0. As DNA, the CDR3 is TGTGCCAGCAGCTGGACAGGGGGCACTGAAGCTTTCTTT. This encodes CASSWTGGTEAFF.

The V gene is TRBV27, the J gene TRBJ2-3, with D possibly being TRBD1 (5 bases). The germline CDR1 and CDR2 sequences are MNHEY and SMNVEV (reference sequence). CDR3 length equals 15 residues. V was pared by 1 base and J by 1 base, with 9 bases between. The CDR3 loop reads CASSLYLRGTDTQYF. The CDR3 region has the DNA TGTGCCAGCAGTTTATATCTCAGGGGCACAGATACGCAGTATTTT.

The chain has TRBV19 and TRBJ2-1; D perhaps matches TRBD1 (6 bases). This CDR3 is built from 15 residues. CDR1 is LNHDA and CDR2 is SQIVND in the germline V gene (reference sequence). V was trimmed by 4 bases and J by 7 bases, leaving 17 bases between them. The CDR3: CASSSTPAGENEQFF. The DNA for the CDR3 is TGTGCCAGTAGTAGCACCCCGGCAGGGGAAAATGAGCAGTTCTTC.

J is TRBJ1-4 and V is TRBV7-6; 8 bases line up with TRBD1. There are 19 residues in the CDR3. The V gene's germline CDR1 is SGHVS and CDR2 FNYEAQ. The junction had 12 bases not matched to a gene; V was cut back by 2 bases and J by 1 base. In DNA, the CDR3 is TGTGCCAGCAGCTTATTCGGACAGGGAAAGAGTAGAACTAATGAAAAACTGTTTTTT. It yields the protein CASSLFGQGKSRTNEKLFF.

This clone was picked up one time. The chain joins TRBV7-2 to TRBJ2-2; 10 bases line up with TRBD2. Germline CDR1 and CDR2: SGHTA and FQGNSA. The CDR3 runs to 15 residues. The V gene end was trimmed by 5 bases and the J gene end by 5 bases; junction bases not matched to a gene: 5. CDR3 sequence: CASSLLTSGTGELFF. CDR3 DNA sequence: TGTGCCAGCAGCCTCTTGACTAGCGGGACCGGGGAGCTGTTTTTT.

This clone came up a few times. J is TRBJ1-2 and V is TRBV6-5, with D maybe TRBD1 (5 bases). The CDR3 runs to 13 residues. V dropped 1 base and J dropped 7 bases, with 10 bases sitting between them. Germline V CDR1 and CDR2: MNHEY, SVGAGI. The CDR3 nucleotides read TGTGCCAGCAGTTACTTGCAGGGAGGTGGCTACACCTTC. Residues: CASSYLQGGGYTF.

The chain recombines TRBV15 with TRBJ1-4; D is undetermined. Germline values: CDR1 LNHNV, CDR2 YYDKDF (reference sequence). The length of the CDR3 is 15 residues. Trimming removed 1 base at V and 0 bases at J, with 6 bases between. The CDR3 bases are TGTGCCACCAGCAGAGGTGAAGCAACTAATGAAAAACTGTTTTTT. It specifies CATSRGEATNEKLFF.

The chain couples TRBV6-9 to TRBJ2-7; D not certain. Germline-derived CDR1 and CDR2 are MNHGY and SVAAGI. The CDR3 is 11 residues long. Trimming left V 4 bases short and J 8 bases short, with 9 bases between. The chain's CDR3 is CASSFHAKQYF. DNA for the CDR3: TGTGCCAGCAGTTTCCACGCAAAGCAGTACTTC.

V gene TRBV10-3 combines with J gene TRBJ2-5; D not certain. The length of the CDR3 is 11 residues. Germline V gene sequence: CDR1 ENHRY, CDR2 SYGVKD. V lost 3 bases, J lost 5 bases, and 4 bases lay in between. The CDR3 sequence is CAISDMETQYF. The CDR3 DNA sequence: TGTGCCATCAGTGATATGGAGACCCAGTACTTC.

The gene calls are TRBV21-1 and TRBJ2-1; TRBD2 reflects the table's D call only, with no check against the DNA. TRBV21-1 corresponds to a pseudogene. The CDR3 is made up of 17 amino acids. CDR3 region: CASSKGGGTRTYNEQFF. CDR3 bases: TGTGCCAGCAGCAAAGGCGGGGGGACACGAACCTACAATGAGCAGTTCTTC.

In this sample, this clone turned up a few times. The rearrangement uses TRBV5-1 and TRBJ2-7; D possibly corresponds to TRBD1 (6 bases). CDR1 and CDR2 (germline): SGHRS, YFSETQ. The ends were cut back, 1 base at V and 0 bases at J, with 11 bases in the middle. The CDR3 runs to 15 residues. Here the CDR3 reads CASSLSGRGSYEQYF. The CDR3 region has the DNA TGCGCCAGCAGCTTGTCAGGCAGGGGCTCCTACGAGCAGTACTTC.

The rearrangement uses TRBV28 and TRBJ2-7; TRBD1 aligns across 8 bases. The germline V gene encodes CDR1 MDHEN and CDR2 SYDVKM. CDR3 length equals 14 residues. V gave up 11 bases and J gave up 3 bases; unmatched junction bases: 12. The chain's CDR3 is CACRDRGGIYEQYF. DNA for the CDR3: TGTGCCTGCCGAGACAGGGGAGGAATCTACGAGCAGTACTTC.

This rearrangement joins TRBV5-1 to TRBJ2-7; TRBD2 might be the D (5 bases). The germline CDR1 and CDR2 sequences are SGHRS and YFSETQ. V was trimmed by 0 bases and J by 5 bases, leaving 12 bases between them. The CDR3 length is 14 residues. The chain's CDR3 is CASSLAGEMNEQYF. The CDR3 DNA reads TGCGCCAGCAGCTTGGCCGGGGAAATGAACGAGCAGTACTTC.

The chain couples TRBV5-5 to TRBJ2-1; 11 bases are shared with TRBD2. In germline, CDR1 is SGHKS, CDR2 YYEKEE (reference sequence). The trim removed 4 bases at V and 4 bases at J, leaving 4 bases unmatched. This CDR3 contains 15 residues. This chain's CDR3 is CASSLGTSGYNEQFF. Here the CDR3 DNA reads TGTGCCAGCAGCCTCGGGACTAGCGGATACAATGAGCAGTTCTTC.

The rearrangement links TRBV21-1 to TRBJ2-2; the table's TRBD2 call for D was not verified on the DNA. TRBV21-1 constitutes a pseudogene. The CDR3 runs 16 residues. The CDR3 coding sequence is TGTGCCAGCAGCAAAAAGACTAGTAGCCACACCGGGGAGCTGTTTTTT. Translating it yields CASSKKTSSHTGELFF.

This clone appeared a single time. The rearrangement links TRBV5-4 to TRBJ1-2; perhaps TRBD1 as D (5 bases). The CDR3 consists of 14 residues. Germline V CDR1 and CDR2: SGHNT, YYREEE (reference sequence). Trimming stripped 3 bases from V and 4 bases from J, with 13 bases between. CDR3 in amino acids: CASSYLQESYGYTF. The CDR3 DNA is TGTGCCAGCAGCTACCTACAGGAGTCCTATGGCTACACCTTC.

The chain uses TRBV12-3 or TRBV12-4 and TRBJ2-1; D call uncertain. Deletions cut 3 bases from V and 2 bases from J, with 2 bases between. The CDR3 is made up of 12 amino acids. In DNA form, the CDR3 reads TGTGCCAGCAGTTTGGCCTACAATGAGCAGTTCTTC. Translation: CASSLAYNEQFF.

J is TRBJ1-1 and V is TRBV19; no firm D call. V was clipped by 3 bases and J by 1 base, with 15 bases between them. Germline CDR1 LNHDA, CDR2 SQIVND (reference sequence). The CDR3 is 16 residues long. The CDR3 coding sequence is TGTGCCAGTAGTATTCGGGTAGGGCAGTGGAACACTGAAGCTTTCTTT. Protein product: CASSIRVGQWNTEAFF.

This chain joins TRBV18 and TRBJ1-4, with unresolved D. CDR3 length equals 14 residues. V dropped 6 bases and J dropped 10 bases, with 18 bases sitting between them. The germline V gene encodes CDR1 KGHSH and CDR2 LQKENI. CDR3 in DNA: TGTGCCAGCTCGGGAGGGAGGACCGGAGGAAAACTGTTTTTT. This sequence encodes CASSGGRTGGKLFF.

This chain connects TRBV5-8 to TRBJ2-1; D call uncertain. Germline CDR1 is SGHTS and CDR2 is YDEGEE. The CDR3 contains 12 residues. V shed 0 bases and J shed 9 bases, with 7 bases lying between them. CDR3 residues: CASSLGVGEQFF. The CDR3 DNA reads as TGTGCCAGCAGCTTGGGAGTCGGTGAGCAGTTCTTC. The full variable domain, completed using reference TRBV5-8 and TRBJ2-1, is EAGVTQSPTHLIKTRGQQATLRCSPISGHTSVYWYQQALGLGLQFLLWYDEGEERNRGNFPPRFSGRQFPNYSSELNVNALELEDSALYLCASSLGVGEQFFGPGTRLTVL.

The rearrangement links TRBV12-3 or TRBV12-4 to TRBJ2-7, with 9 bases aligning to TRBD1. This CDR3 spans 12 amino acids. V was clipped by 6 bases and J by 12 bases; unmatched bases: 9. CDR3 in amino acids: CASSQTGGQGYF. The CDR3 DNA is TGTGCCAGCAGCCAGACAGGGGGTCAAGGGTACTTC.